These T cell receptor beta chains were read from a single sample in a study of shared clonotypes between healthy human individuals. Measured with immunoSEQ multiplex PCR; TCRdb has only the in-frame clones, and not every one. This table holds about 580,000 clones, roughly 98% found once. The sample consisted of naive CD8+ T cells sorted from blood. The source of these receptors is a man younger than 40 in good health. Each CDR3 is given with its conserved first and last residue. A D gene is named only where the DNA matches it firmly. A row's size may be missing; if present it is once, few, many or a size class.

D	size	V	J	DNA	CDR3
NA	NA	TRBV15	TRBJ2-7	TGTGCCACCAGCGTCGCAGTAGGAGTAGATAAGCAGTACTTC	CATSVAVGVDKQYF
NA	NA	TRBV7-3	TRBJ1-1	TGTGCCAGCAGCGCCAGTCCGAACACTGAAGCTTTCTTT	CASSASPNTEAFF
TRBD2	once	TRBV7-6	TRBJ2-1	TGTGCCAGCAGCTCGGGACTAGCGGGAGCCTCCTACAATGAGCAGTTCTTC	CASSSGLAGASYNEQFF
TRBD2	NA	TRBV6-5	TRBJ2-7	TGTGCCAGCAGTTACAGCGGGGTAGCGGGGTTGTACGAGCAGTACTTC	CASSYSGVAGLYEQYF
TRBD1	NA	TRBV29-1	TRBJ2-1	TGCAGCGTTGAAGGACAGGGTGAGAATGAGCAGTTCTTC	CSVEGQGENEQFF
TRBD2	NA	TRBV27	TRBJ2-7	TGTGCCAGCAGTTTGACAAGCGGGAGAGTCTACGAGCAGTACTTC	CASSLTSGRVYEQYF
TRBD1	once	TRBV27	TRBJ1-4	TGTGCCAGCAGTTTGAGGGACAGGATGGAAAAACTGTTTTTT	CASSLRDRMEKLFF
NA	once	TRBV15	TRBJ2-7	TGTGCCACCAGCAGAGAACGGACAGAAGGCGAGCAGTACTTC	CATSRERTEGEQYF
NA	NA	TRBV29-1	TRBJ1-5	TGCAGCGTTGCAGATGGTTTCCTGGGCAATCAGCCCCAGCATTTT	CSVADGFLGNQPQHF
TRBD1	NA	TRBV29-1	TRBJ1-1	TGCAGCGTTGAAGGGCAGAAGGACAGGAGGAACACTGAAGCTTTCTTT	CSVEGQKDRRNTEAFF
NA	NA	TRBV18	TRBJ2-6	TGTGCCAGCTCACCAGACACAGTCTGGGTCTCTGGGGCCAACGTCCTGACTTTC	CASSPDTVWVSGANVLTF
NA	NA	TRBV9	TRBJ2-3	TGTGCCAGCACTAGTAGCTCCACCACAGATACGCAGTATTTT	CASTSSSTTDTQYF
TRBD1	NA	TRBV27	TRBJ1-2	TGTGCCAGCAGTACGACAGGGGCGTATGGCTACACCTTC	CASSTTGAYGYTF
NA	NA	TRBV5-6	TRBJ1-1	TGTGCCAGCAGCGATGGGTTGGGAGGCGGCACTGAAGCTTTCTTT	CASSDGLGGGTEAFF
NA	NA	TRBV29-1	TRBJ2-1	TGCAGCGTTGAAGGGGACTTCTCCCGTTGGGAGAGCTCCTACAATGAGCAGTTCTTC	CSVEGDFSRWESSYNEQFF
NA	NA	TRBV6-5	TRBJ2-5	TGTGCCAGCAGAGGCGGGATCGAGACCCAGTACTTC	CASRGGIETQYF
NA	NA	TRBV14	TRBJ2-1	TGTGCCAGCAGCCAAGATTTGGGGAATGAGCAGTTCTTC	CASSQDLGNEQFF
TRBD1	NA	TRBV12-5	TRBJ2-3	TGTGCTAGTGGCCAGGGACAGGGCACAGATACGCAGTATTTT	CASGQGQGTDTQYF
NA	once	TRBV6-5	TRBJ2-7	TGTGCCAGCAGTTACCAAATGTACGGCGAGCAGTACTTC	CASSYQMYGEQYF
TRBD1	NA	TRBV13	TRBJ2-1	TGTGCCAGCAGGTCCAGGGGGTCCTACAATGAGCAGTTCTTC	CASRSRGSYNEQFF
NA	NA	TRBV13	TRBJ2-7	TGTGCCAGCAGCCAGGACAGCTACGAGCAGTACTTC	CASSQDSYEQYF
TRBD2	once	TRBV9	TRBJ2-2	TGTGCCAGCAGCGACATAGCGGGAGTGGACGGGGAGCTGTTTTTT	CASSDIAGVDGELFF
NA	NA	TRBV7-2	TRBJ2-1	TGTGCCAGCACCGCCGGGCGGGGGCAGTTCTTC	CASTAGRGQFF
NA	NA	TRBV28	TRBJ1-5	TGTGCCAGCAGCACAACGGGGGTTCGCAATCAGCCCCAGCATTTT	CASSTTGVRNQPQHF
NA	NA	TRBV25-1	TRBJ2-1	TGTGCCAGCAGTGAAGGCTACAATGAGCAGTTCTTC	CASSEGYNEQFF
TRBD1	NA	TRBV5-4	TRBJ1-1	TGTGCCAGCAGCAAAGACAGGGGAAACACTGAAGCTTTCTTT	CASSKDRGNTEAFF
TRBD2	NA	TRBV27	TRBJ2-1	TGTGCCAGCAGTCCTCTGGGACTAGCGGGACTTAATGAGCAGTTCTTC	CASSPLGLAGLNEQFF
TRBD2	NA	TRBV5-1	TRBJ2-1	TGCGCCAGCAGCTTGACGACTAGCGGGATGGTCTATGAGCAGTTCTTC	CASSLTTSGMVYEQFF
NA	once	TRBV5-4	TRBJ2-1	TGTGCCAGCAGCTTGGCCCCATTTGTGGGCCGCAGGGACAATGAGCAGTTCTTC	CASSLAPFVGRRDNEQFF
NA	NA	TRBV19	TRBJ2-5	TGTGCCAGTAGCTCGTACCAAGAGACCCAGTACTTC	CASSSYQETQYF
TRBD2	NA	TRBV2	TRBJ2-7	TGTGCCAGCAGTCCCCCGCCGATAGCGGGAGTGTACGAGCAGTACTTC	CASSPPPIAGVYEQYF
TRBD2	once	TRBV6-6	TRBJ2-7	TGTGCCAGCAGTTACCTAGCGGGAGGGAGCTCCTACGAGCAGTACTTC	CASSYLAGGSSYEQYF
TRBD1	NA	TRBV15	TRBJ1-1	TGTGCCACCAGAGAGGGGGCGAACACTGAAGCTTTCTTT	CATREGANTEAFF
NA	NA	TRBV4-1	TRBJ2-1	TGCGCCAGCAGCCAAGAGGCGCGGAATGAGCAGTTCTTC	CASSQEARNEQFF
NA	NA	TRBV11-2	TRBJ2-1	TGTGCCAGCAGCATCGGGACCGGCTTCAATGAGCAGTTCTTC	CASSIGTGFNEQFF
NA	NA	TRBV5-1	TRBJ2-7	TGCGCCAGCAGCTGGTCCGGGGCCCAGGAGCAGTACTTC	CASSWSGAQEQYF